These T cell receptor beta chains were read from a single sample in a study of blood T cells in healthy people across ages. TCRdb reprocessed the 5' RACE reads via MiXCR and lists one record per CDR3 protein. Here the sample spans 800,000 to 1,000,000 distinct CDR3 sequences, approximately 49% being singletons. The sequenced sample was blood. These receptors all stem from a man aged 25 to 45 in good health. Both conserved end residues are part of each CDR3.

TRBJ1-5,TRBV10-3,CAISEGTNSNQPQHF
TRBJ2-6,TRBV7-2,CASTFTGGGANVLTF
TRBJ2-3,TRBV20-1,CSARGRWRGVTDTQYF
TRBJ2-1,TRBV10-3,CAISPPGQGTSNEQFF
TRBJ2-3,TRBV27,CASSFGGADTQYF
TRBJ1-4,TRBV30,CAWSVGKQKLFF
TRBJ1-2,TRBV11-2,CASSLHRSGASRYGYTF
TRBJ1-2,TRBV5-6,CASEVEGAYGYTF
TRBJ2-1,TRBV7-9,CASSSRGQGNYNEQFF
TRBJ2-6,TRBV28,CASTRGRSGANVPTF
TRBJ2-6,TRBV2,CARQGSRSSGANVLTF
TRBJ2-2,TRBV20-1,CSARDRAGGLFF
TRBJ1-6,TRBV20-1,CSASQQGRDNSPLHF
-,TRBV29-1,CSVGYAYNEQYF
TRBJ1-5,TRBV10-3,CAITGQPGQPQHF
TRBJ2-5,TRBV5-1,CASSLATTGTKLGQYF
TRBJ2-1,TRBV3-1,CASSQTPWDRGRIGEQFF
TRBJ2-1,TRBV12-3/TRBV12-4,CASSLDRGWDNEQFF
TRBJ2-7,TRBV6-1,CASSEQTTYEQYF
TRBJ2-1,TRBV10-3,CAISETSGVIDEQFF
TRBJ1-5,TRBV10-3,CAISEGGGFAQPQHF
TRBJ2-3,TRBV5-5,CASSLLGGGVADTQYF
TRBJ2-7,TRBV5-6,CASSYGTNYEQYF
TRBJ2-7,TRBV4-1,CASSQDRREQYF
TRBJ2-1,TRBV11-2,CASSLVPGGYNEQFF
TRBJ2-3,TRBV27,CASSFITSGGSDTQYF
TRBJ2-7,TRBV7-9,CASSPAGETSEQYF
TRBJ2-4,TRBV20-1,CSAFQTLAKNIQYF
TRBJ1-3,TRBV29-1,CSVEGISGNTIYF
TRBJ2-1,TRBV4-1,CASSHPDADSYNEQFF
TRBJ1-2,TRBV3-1,CASSQANRYGYTF
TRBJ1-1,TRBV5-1,CAGSLGVNTEAFF
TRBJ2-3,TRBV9,CASSSASGGTTDTQYF
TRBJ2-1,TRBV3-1,CTSSQSRNEQFF
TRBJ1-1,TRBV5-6,CASSFGQNTEAFF
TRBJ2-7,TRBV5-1,CASSVEQAAYEQYF
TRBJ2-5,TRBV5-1,CASSFGTSGGRQTQYF
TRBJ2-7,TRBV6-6,CASNQRSDYEQYF
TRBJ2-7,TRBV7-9,CASSRVPYEQYF
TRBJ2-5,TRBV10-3,CAISTGIQETQYF
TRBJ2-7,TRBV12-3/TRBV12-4,CASNRDSEGYEQYF